The rows below give T cell receptor beta chains drawn from one sample of a study of blood T cell repertoires in COVID-19. Using immunoSEQ multiplex PCR, the repertoire was profiled, and TCRdb retains in-frame clones only, with some absent. This table has 200,000 to 250,000 clones, 90% appearing once. Sequencing input: peripheral blood. The receptors originated from a man in his thirties or forties with COVID-19, enrolled during active disease. CDR3s include the opening cysteine and the closing phenylalanine or tryptophan. The D gene is left open where the match is weak. The listing skips clone size in some rows; elsewhere it reads once, few, many or a size class.

J,V,D,size,DNA,CDR3
TRBJ1-1,TRBV5-1,-,-,TGCGCCAGCAGCTGGGGAGGGACTGAAGCTTTCTTT,CASSWGGTEAFF
TRBJ1-2,TRBV30,TRBD1,once,TGTGCCTGGAGTCGGGACGGGACAGGCGGCTATGGCTACACCTTC,CAWSRDGTGGYGYTF
TRBJ1-2,TRBV4-1,TRBD1,-,TGCGCCAGCAGCTACGACAGGGGAATAGGCGGCTACACCTTC,CASSYDRGIGGYTF
TRBJ2-7,TRBV28,-,-,TGTGCCAGCAGTCTGAGGGGGATTAAGGTCTACGAGCAGTACTTC,CASSLRGIKVYEQYF
TRBJ2-7,TRBV13,-,-,TGTGCCAGCAGCTTCGGGTTCTACGAGCAGTACTTC,CASSFGFYEQYF
TRBJ2-7,TRBV20-1,-,-,TGCAGTGCTAGTAGCTTTGGTTTTAAGGAGCAGTACTTC,CSASSFGFKEQYF
TRBJ2-3,TRBV27,TRBD1,once,TGTGCCAGCAGTTCAACGACAGGGCCCGACGATACGCAGTATTTT,CASSSTTGPDDTQYF
TRBJ1-5,TRBV19,TRBD1,-,TGTGCCAGTAGCCTCGGACAGGGGCAAGGGGTACGCAATCAGCCCCAGCATTTT,CASSLGQGQGVRNQPQHF
TRBJ1-2,TRBV7-3,-,-,TGTGCCAGCAGCCCGGGGCAGGGGCCTAACTATGGCTACACCTTC,CASSPGQGPNYGYTF
TRBJ2-1,TRBV7-3,TRBD2,-,TGTGCCAGCAGCTTATACGTTAGCGGGTACAATGAGCAGTTCTTC,CASSLYVSGYNEQFF
TRBJ1-3,TRBV5-4,-,-,TGTGCCAGCAGCCCACTTGGGGGCCAGTCGGGAAACACCATATATTTT,CASSPLGGQSGNTIYF
TRBJ1-1,TRBV10-3,-,-,TGTGCCATCAGTTTGGACTCAGGAGCCAACACTGAAGCTTTCTTT,CAISLDSGANTEAFF
TRBJ1-3,TRBV4-3,-,-,TGCGCCAGCAGCCAAGGAGCGGGGACGGGAAACACCATATATTTT,CASSQGAGTGNTIYF
TRBJ1-1,TRBV12-3/TRBV12-4,TRBD1,-,TGTGCCAGCAGTATACAGGGGGGCACTGAAGCTTTCTTT,CASSIQGGTEAFF
TRBJ2-5,TRBV7-2,-,-,TGTGCCAGCAGTTCGGGACTTGGGGAGACCCAGTACTTC,CASSSGLGETQYF
TRBJ2-1,TRBV2,TRBD1,-,TGTGCCAGCAGTCGATTACTACAGGGGGCGACGGGGAATGAGCAGTTCTTC,CASSRLLQGATGNEQFF
TRBJ2-7,TRBV20-1,-,-,TGCAGTGCTTTCAGCGCCTACGAGCAGTACTTC,CSAFSAYEQYF
TRBJ1-5,TRBV7-2,TRBD1,-,TGTGCCAGCAGCGTACAGGGGGACCATCAGCCCCAGCATTTT,CASSVQGDHQPQHF
TRBJ1-4,TRBV11-2,TRBD1,few,TGTGCCAGCAGTAGGGACAGGGGGCCTGAAAAACTGTTTTTT,CASSRDRGPEKLFF
TRBJ1-2,TRBV5-3,-,-,TGTGCCAGAAGCTTTTATCACCGGTGGAGCCGTGGCTACACCTTC,CARSFYHRWSRGYTF
TRBJ2-7,TRBV18,TRBD1,-,TGTGCCAGCTCAGATGACATGGGACAGGCTCTCTCCTACGAGCAGTACTTC,CASSDDMGQALSYEQYF
TRBJ2-7,TRBV4-2,-,-,TGTGCCAGCAGCAATCTTGACGAGCAGTACTTC,CASSNLDEQYF
TRBJ2-3,TRBV11-1,-,-,TGTGCCAGCAGCTTAGCCTCGACTTACACAGATACGCAGTATTTT,CASSLASTYTDTQYF
TRBJ2-7,TRBV27,TRBD1,-,TGTGCCAGCAGGTCCGACAGGGTTTGGAACGAGCAGTACTTC,CASRSDRVWNEQYF
TRBJ1-2,TRBV9,-,-,TGTGCCAGCAGCCCAGGGCCTAGGGGTTATGGCTACACCTTC,CASSPGPRGYGYTF
TRBJ1-1,TRBV28,-,-,TGTGCCAGCAGTACCTACTGGGACACCCATAGCACTGAAGCTTTCTTT,CASSTYWDTHSTEAFF
TRBJ2-3,TRBV19,-,once,TGTGCCAGTAGTGTGGGAGTGCTTACGCAGTATTTT,CASSVGVLTQYF
TRBJ2-1,TRBV7-2,TRBD2,-,TGTGCCAGCAGCCCGGTTACTAGCGGGATTTACAATGAGCAGTTCTTC,CASSPVTSGIYNEQFF
TRBJ1-5,TRBV19,-,-,TGTGCCAGTACCCTTAACACATTCAATCAGCCCCAGCATTTT,CASTLNTFNQPQHF
TRBJ1-4,TRBV4-3,-,-,TGCGCCAGCAGCCAAGCCTCCACAGGTGAAAAACTGTTTTTT,CASSQASTGEKLFF
TRBJ2-5,TRBV27,TRBD1,once,TGTGCCAGCAGACCCACAGGGGGAGAGACCCAGTACTTC,CASRPTGGETQYF
TRBJ2-3,TRBV14,-,-,TGTGCCAGCAGTAGGGGCCTCACAGATACGCAGTATTTT,CASSRGLTDTQYF
TRBJ1-4,TRBV19,-,once,TGTGCCAGTAATGGTCAGGGAAGAGAAAAACTGTTTTTT,CASNGQGREKLFF
TRBJ2-7,TRBV5-5,-,-,TGTGCCAGCAGCTTGGCACAGGGCGCCTACGAGCAGTACTTC,CASSLAQGAYEQYF
TRBJ2-1,TRBV4-3,-,few,TGCGCCAGCAGCCAAGGCGCAGCGGCTGAAAGCTCCTACAATGAGCAGTTCTTC,CASSQGAAAESSYNEQFF
TRBJ1-2,TRBV5-4,-,once,TGTGCCAGCAGCTTGGCCGAGGCAGTCAACTATGGCTACACCTTC,CASSLAEAVNYGYTF
TRBJ1-2,TRBV7-2,TRBD1,-,TGTGCCAGCAGCCTTCGGACAGGGGACAACCAAAGGGGCTACACCTTC,CASSLRTGDNQRGYTF
TRBJ2-2,TRBV28,TRBD1,-,TGTGCCAGCAGTTGGTCACTCGGGACAGGGGTAAACACCGGGGAGCTGTTTTTT,CASSWSLGTGVNTGELFF
TRBJ1-2,TRBV6-5,TRBD1,few,TGTGCCAGCAGGGATACAGGGGGCGTCTTTGGCTACACCTTC,CASRDTGGVFGYTF
TRBJ1-6,TRBV19,-,-,TGTGCCAGTAGTCCGACCGACATGAATTCACCCCTCCACTTT,CASSPTDMNSPLHF
TRBJ2-5,TRBV6-2/TRBV6-3,TRBD2,-,TGTGCCAGCAGTTACCCGACTAGCGGGTATGGATTACGGGAGACCCAGTACTTC,CASSYPTSGYGLRETQYF
TRBJ1-6,TRBV28,TRBD1,-,TGTGCCAGCAGTTCGGGACAGGGGTTTTCACCCCTCCACTTT,CASSSGQGFSPLHF
TRBJ1-2,TRBV25-1,-,-,TGTGCCAGCAGAGAGGGCTACACCTTC,CASREGYTF
TRBJ1-6,TRBV18,-,-,TGTGCCAGCTCACCACCCAATAATTCACCCCTCCACTTT,CASSPPNNSPLHF
TRBJ1-2,TRBV20-1,TRBD1,-,TGCAGTGCTTCGGACAGGGCTGGCTACACCTTC,CSASDRAGYTF
TRBJ2-5,TRBV3-1/TRBV3-2,TRBD2,-,TGTGCCAGCAGCCAAGAGCAGGGAGGGTTGGCAGAGACCCAGTACTTC,CASSQEQGGLAETQYF
TRBJ1-3,TRBV7-2,-,-,TGTGCCAGCAGCCCCTATTTCCCCCCAGGGTCTTACGGAAACACCATATATTTT,CASSPYFPPGSYGNTIYF
TRBJ2-1,TRBV5-8,TRBD2,-,TGTGCCAGCAGCTTGGGACTAGCGGGCTACAATGAGCAGTTCTTC,CASSLGLAGYNEQFF
TRBJ2-7,TRBV27,-,-,TGTGCCAGCAGTTATCTAAAGAGCGGAGCCTACGAGCAGTACTTC,CASSYLKSGAYEQYF